This T cell receptor (beta chain) was recovered during a study of blood T cell repertoires in COVID-19. Participant ages covered roughly 18 to 90 years across approximately 25 US areas. Participants reported their clinical history, and cohort assignment relied on those reports. The ends were cut back, 1 base at V and 2 bases at J, with 21 bases in the middle. Per the germline V gene, CDR1 is LGHDT and CDR2 is YNNKEL (reference sequence). The CDR3 has 18 residues. Authors' analysis steps: By means of reference gene primer amplification, nucleated cell counts were estimated. Here immunoSEQ multiplex PCR was the method, and the copy in TCRdb shows in-frame clones only, minus some. V and J calls and clone size are those listed in that table; D and trimming were worked out from the DNA. This sample carries approximately 180,000 clones, 75% to 90% of them seen once, and the ten largest clones take about 6.3%.

What was sequenced was PBMCs or T cells enriched from blood (not recorded which). The V gene is TRBV3-1 (or the pseudogene TRBV3-2), the J gene TRBJ2-7; D is perhaps TRBD2 (6 bases). This clonotype originated in a man aged 35 to 55 who had recovered from COVID-19. The CDR3 nucleotides are TGTGCCAGCAGCCAAGGACGGCGGGGCGTAATATCGGCCTACGAGCAGTACTTC. Protein product: CASSQGRRGVISAYEQYF.